This T cell receptor beta chain was sequenced for a study of blood T cell repertoires in COVID-19. The assay was immunoSEQ multiplex PCR, and TCRdb's table has in-frame clones only and misses some. The data hold a few hundred thousand clones, with 70% to 90% observed a single time. In assigning cohorts, the study relied on participant-reported clinical history. Looked up from germline, CDR1 is SEHNR and CDR2 is FQNEAQ (reference sequence). CDR3 length: 15 residues. Trimming left V 2 bases short and J 2 bases short, with 10 bases between. The V and J genes are TRBV7-9 and TRBJ2-1; possibly TRBD1 for D (5 bases). Sequencing used PBMCs or T cells enriched from blood (not recorded which). The TCR originated in a middle-aged woman who had recovered from COVID-19. DNA for the CDR3: TGTGCCAGCAGCTTACACACAGGCACCTACAATGAGCAGTTCTTC. It specifies CASSLHTGTYNEQFF.